This T cell receptor beta chain was documented in a study of cytomegalovirus exposure and HLA in healthy donors. For the study at large: An earlier analysis identified 100 million to 130 million unique TCR beta sequences in some 180 million T cells. There were around 390 genotyped donors. Of these, roughly 82% fell in the genetic ancestry cluster associated with self-reported Caucasian donors.

CDR1 is SGHVS, CDR2 FQNEAQ, per germline. V lost 3 bases and J 2 bases, leaving 10 bases between the germline ends. The CDR3 covers 14 residues. The PCR employed 60 Vbeta primers together with 13 Jbeta primers. Produced via immunoSEQ multiplex PCR; TCRdb's table is partial and in-frame only. The sample lists 200,000 to 300,000 clones; roughly 86% were seen once. The chain is built from TRBV7-8 and TRBJ1-1, with D possibly TRBD1 on 6 matching bases. What was sequenced was PBMCs. The TCR originated in a woman in her 40s in good health and CMV-seropositive. CDR3 bases: TGTGCCAGCAGCTTCGGGGGGCCTAACACTGAAGCTTTCTTT. Its translation: CASSFGGPNTEAFF. The variable domain in full, completed from reference TRBV7-8 and TRBJ1-1, reads GAGVSQSPRYKVAKRGQDVALRCDPISGHVSLFWYQQALGQGPEFLTYFQNEAQLDKSGLPSDRFFAERPEGSVSTLKIQRTQQEDSAVYLCASSFGGPNTEAFFGQGTRLTVV.